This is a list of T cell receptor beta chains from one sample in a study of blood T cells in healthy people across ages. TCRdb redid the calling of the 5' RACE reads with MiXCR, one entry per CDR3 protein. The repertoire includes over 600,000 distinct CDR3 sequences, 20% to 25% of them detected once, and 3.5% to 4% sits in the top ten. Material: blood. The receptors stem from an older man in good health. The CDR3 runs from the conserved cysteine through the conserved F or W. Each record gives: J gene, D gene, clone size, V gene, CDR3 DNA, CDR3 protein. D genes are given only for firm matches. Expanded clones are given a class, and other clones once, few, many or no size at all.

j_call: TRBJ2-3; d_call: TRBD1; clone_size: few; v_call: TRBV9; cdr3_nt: TGTGCCAGCAGCCCATGGACAGGGGGCAGAGATACGCAGTATTTT; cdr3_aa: CASSPWTGGRDTQYF
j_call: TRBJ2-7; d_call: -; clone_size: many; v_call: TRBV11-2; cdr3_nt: TGTGCCAGCAGCTTATACCCAGGAAAGGGACTCCACTACGAGCAGTACTTC; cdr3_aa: CASSLYPGKGLHYEQYF
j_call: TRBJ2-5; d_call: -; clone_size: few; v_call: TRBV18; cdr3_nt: TGTGCCAGCTCACCGACGGGGGAAGAGCAGTACTTC; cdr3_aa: CASSPTGEEQYF
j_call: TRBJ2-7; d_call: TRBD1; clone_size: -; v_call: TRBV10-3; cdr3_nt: TGTGCCATCAGCTCAGGACAGGGATCCTACGAGCAGTACTTC; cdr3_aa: CAISSGQGSYEQYF
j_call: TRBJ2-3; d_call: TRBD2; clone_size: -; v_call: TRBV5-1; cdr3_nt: TGCGCCAGCACCCCTCGGTGGCGGGGGATCACAGATACGCAGTATTTT; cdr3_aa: CASTPRWRGITDTQYF
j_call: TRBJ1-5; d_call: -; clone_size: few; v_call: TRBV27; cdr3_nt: TGTGCCAGCAGTCCCAGAGTTTATGGCAATCAGCCCCAGCATTTT; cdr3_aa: CASSPRVYGNQPQHF
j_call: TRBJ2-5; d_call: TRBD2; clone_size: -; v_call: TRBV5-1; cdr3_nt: TGCGCCAGCAGCACCGGGACTAGCAGACAAGAGACCCAGTACTTC; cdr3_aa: CASSTGTSRQETQYF
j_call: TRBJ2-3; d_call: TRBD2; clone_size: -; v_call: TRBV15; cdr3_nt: TGTGCCACCAGCAGATCTCCTAGCGGGACCCCCACAGATACGCAGTATTTT; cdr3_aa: CATSRSPSGTPTDTQYF
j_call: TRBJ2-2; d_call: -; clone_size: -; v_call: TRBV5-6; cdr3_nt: TGTGCCAGCAGCTTGTACCGAACAGCGAACACCGGGGAGTTGTTTTTT; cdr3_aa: CASSLYRTANTGELFF
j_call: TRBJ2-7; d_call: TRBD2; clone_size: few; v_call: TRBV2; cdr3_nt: TGTGCCAGCAGTGAGACAGCGGGAGGTCCCTACGAGCAGTACTTC; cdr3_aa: CASSETAGGPYEQYF
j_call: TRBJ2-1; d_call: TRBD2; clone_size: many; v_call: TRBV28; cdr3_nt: TGTGCCAGCAGAGCCCCGGGACTAGCGGGAGATGAGCAGTTCTTC; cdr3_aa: CASRAPGLAGDEQFF
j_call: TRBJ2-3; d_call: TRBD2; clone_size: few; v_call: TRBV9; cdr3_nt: TGTGCCAGCAGCGTCGGGACTAACACAGATACGCAGTATTTT; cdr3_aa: CASSVGTNTDTQYF
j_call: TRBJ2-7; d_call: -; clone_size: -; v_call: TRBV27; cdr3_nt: TGTGCCAGCAGTTCCTTCCGGGTTTCCTACGAGCAGTACTTC; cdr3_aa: CASSSFRVSYEQYF
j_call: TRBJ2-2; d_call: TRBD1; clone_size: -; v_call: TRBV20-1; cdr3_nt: TGCAGTGCCTTTGGACAGGGCGGGAACACCGGGGAGCTGTTTTTT; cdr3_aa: CSAFGQGGNTGELFF
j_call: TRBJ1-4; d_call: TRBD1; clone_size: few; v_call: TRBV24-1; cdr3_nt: TGTGCCACCAGTGATAACAGGGGGCCAAAAGCTGAAAAACTGTTTTTT; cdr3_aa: CATSDNRGPKAEKLFF
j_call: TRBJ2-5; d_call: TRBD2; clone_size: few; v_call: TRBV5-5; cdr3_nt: TGTGCCAGCAGCTTGGGAGCGGGAGAGGTGGTAGAGACCCAGTACTTC; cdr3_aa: CASSLGAGEVVETQYF
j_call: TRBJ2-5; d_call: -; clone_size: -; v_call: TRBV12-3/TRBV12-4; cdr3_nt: TGTGCCAGCAGCGTAGACGGGAGAGGGAAGACCCAGTACTTC; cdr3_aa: CASSVDGRGKTQYF
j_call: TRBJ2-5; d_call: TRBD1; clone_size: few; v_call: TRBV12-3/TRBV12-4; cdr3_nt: TGTGCCAGCACGGGACAGGTTGTGGAGACCCAGTACTTC; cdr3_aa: CASTGQVVETQYF
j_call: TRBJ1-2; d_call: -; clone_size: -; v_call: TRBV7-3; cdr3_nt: TGTGCCAGCAGCTCAAATGGCGGGAAACGGGACTATGGCTACACCTTC; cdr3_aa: CASSSNGGKRDYGYTF
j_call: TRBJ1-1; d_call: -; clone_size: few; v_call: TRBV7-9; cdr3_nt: TGTGCCAGCAGCCTGGACATCACTGAAGCTTTCTTT; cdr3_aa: CASSLDITEAFF
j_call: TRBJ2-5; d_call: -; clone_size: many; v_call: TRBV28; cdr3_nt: TGTGCCAGCAGTGCAGCGGTGGTCGGCGGAGAGACCCAGTACTTC; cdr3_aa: CASSAAVVGGETQYF
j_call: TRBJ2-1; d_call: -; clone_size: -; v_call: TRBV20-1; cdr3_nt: TGCAGTGCTTACCAGGGACTTTACAATGAGCAGTTCTTC; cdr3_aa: CSAYQGLYNEQFF
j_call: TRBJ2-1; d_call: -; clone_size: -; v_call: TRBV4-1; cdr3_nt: TGCGCCAGCAGCCATACCGAGATTGCCTACAATGAGCAGTTCTTC; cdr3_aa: CASSHTEIAYNEQFF
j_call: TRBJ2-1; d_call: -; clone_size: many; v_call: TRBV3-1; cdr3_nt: TGTGCCAGCAGCCAAGTACGGACTGCCTATGGCGAGCAGTTCTTC; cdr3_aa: CASSQVRTAYGEQFF
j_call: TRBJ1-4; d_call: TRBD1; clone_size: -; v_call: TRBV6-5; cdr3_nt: TGTGCCAGCAGTTACGACGGGACAGGAGCCGAAAAACTGTTTTTT; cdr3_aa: CASSYDGTGAEKLFF
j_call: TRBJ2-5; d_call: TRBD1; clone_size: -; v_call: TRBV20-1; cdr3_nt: TGCAGTGCTCCGGACAGGGTCGGAGAGACCCAGTACTTC; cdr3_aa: CSAPDRVGETQYF
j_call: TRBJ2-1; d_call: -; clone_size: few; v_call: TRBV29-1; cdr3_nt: TGCAGTGTTGATGAGAGAAACTCCTACAATGAGCAGTTCTTC; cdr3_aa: CSVDERNSYNEQFF
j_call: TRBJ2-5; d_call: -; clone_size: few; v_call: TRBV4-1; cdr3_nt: TGCGCCAGCAGCCAAGTATGGACTACGGACGGAGAGACCCAGTACTTC; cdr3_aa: CASSQVWTTDGETQYF
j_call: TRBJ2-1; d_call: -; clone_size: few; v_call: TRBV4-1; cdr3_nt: TGCGCCAGCAGCGGCCGGGCCACCCGTTCCAATGAGCAGTTCTTC; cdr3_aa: CASSGRATRSNEQFF
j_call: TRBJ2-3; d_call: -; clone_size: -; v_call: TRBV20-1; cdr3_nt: TGCAGTGACGGCAGCACAGATACGCAGTATTTT; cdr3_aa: CSDGSTDTQYF
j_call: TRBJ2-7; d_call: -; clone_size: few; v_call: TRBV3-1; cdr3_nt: TGTGCCAGCAGCGATTTCCCCGGGACAATGAACGAGCAGTACTTC; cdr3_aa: CASSDFPGTMNEQYF
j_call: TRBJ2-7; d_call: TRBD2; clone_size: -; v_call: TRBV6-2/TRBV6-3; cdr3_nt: TGTGCCAGCAGCAAGACTAGCGGGAGGGGTTCGGACGAGCAGTACTTC; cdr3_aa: CASSKTSGRGSDEQYF
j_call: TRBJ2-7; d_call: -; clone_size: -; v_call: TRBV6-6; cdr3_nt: TGTGCCAGCGGTTTACCAATCTACGAGCAGTACTTC; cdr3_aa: CASGLPIYEQYF
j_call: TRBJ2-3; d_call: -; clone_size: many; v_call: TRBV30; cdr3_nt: TGTGCCTGGAATCCGGGGGCAAGCACAGATACGCAGTATTTT; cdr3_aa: CAWNPGASTDTQYF